The present TCR beta chain was sequenced within a study of molecular identifiers for immune sequencing clone quantification. Overall study results and limits: Spiked Jurkat TCR RNA originating from one cell could reportedly be identified amid one million naive cells.

Every naive CD8 library was made from between roughly 17,000 and 1,100,000 sorted cells with 10%, 30% or 50% RNA. Naive CD8 T cells were picked out by sorting for CD8+CD4-CCR7+CD45RA+. TCRdb independently ran MiXCR on the PCR reads; one entry per CDR3 protein. The data show 490,000 or so distinct CDR3 sequences, about 21% seen once. As regards this clonotype: Its target is not known. This clone may be a read error of a much larger clone one base away.

Input material: naive CD8+ T cells from blood, with Jurkat cell RNA spiked in. Indicated subset: FACS-sorted CD8+CD4-CCR7+CD45RA+ naive T cells. This clonotype originated in a human donor in good health. Some libraries in this study had Jurkat cell RNA spiked in.

CDR3 DNA sequence: TGTGCCAGCAGTGAAGCGCGGCAGGGGGACGAGCAGTACTTC. It codes for CASSEARQGDEQYF. The J gene is TRBJ2-7, the V gene TRBV2, with 7 bases matching TRBD1. V gave up 0 bases and J gave up 5 bases; unmatched junction bases: 4. This CDR3 comprises 14 residues. Germline CDR1 SNHLY, CDR2 FYNNEI.